Listed here are 16 T cell receptor beta chains from one sample, sequenced in a study of T cell responses to AZD1222 COVID-19 vaccine. Measured with immunoSEQ multiplex PCR; TCRdb has only the in-frame clones, and not every one. The table has 110,000 to 150,000 clones, around 93% seen once. The input for sequencing was peripheral blood, taken 28 days after the second AZD1222 dose. The receptors here all came from an adult who received the AZD1222 COVID-19 vaccine.

This chain uses TRBV24-1 with TRBJ2-2; D unresolved. The CDR3 length is 12 residues. The V gene's germline CDR1 is KGHDR and CDR2 SFDVKD. Trimming took 2 bases from V and 8 from J, leaving 5 bases between them. This chain's CDR3 is CATSDYGGELFF. CDR3 sequence (DNA): TGTGCCACCAGTGATTACGGGGGGGAGCTGTTTTTT.

This chain joins TRBV3-1 (or the pseudogene TRBV3-2) and TRBJ2-1; unclear D gene. The V end lost 1 base, the J end lost 0 bases, and 16 bases lay between the germline ends. The germline V gene encodes CDR1 LGHDT and CDR2 YNNKEL (reference sequence). The CDR3 spans 18 residues. CDR3 bases: TGTGCCAGCAGCCAAGGGAAAGGGCGGTTAAGCTCCTACAATGAGCAGTTCTTC. Protein sequence: CASSQGKGRLSSYNEQFF.

V usage is TRBV27 and J usage is TRBJ1-2, with unresolved D. V lost 3 bases and J 1 base, leaving 15 bases between the germline ends. Germline loops: CDR1 MNHEY, CDR2 SMNVEV (reference sequence). CDR3 size: 16 residues. CDR3 DNA sequence: TGTGCCAGCAGTTTTCATTCGAGTAGCTTTAACTATGGCTACACCTTC. It is translated as CASSFHSSSFNYGYTF.

J is TRBJ1-1 and V is TRBV11-3; D uncertain. V was shortened by 3 bases and J by 1 base, with 6 bases between the two germline ends. The V gene's germline CDR1 is SGHNT and CDR2 YENEEA. This CDR3 has 13 amino acids. CDR3 DNA sequence: TGTGCCAGCAGCTTTAGAACGAACACTGAAGCTTTCTTT. It yields the protein CASSFRTNTEAFF.

The chain links TRBV7-2 to TRBJ2-5, with 7 bases aligning to TRBD1. The CDR3 length is 15 residues. Trimming at V came to 5 bases and at J to 4 bases, leaving 10 bases not matched to a gene. Germline V gene sequence: CDR1 SGHTA, CDR2 FQGNSA. This CDR3 reads CASSPRQGNGETQYF. In DNA, the CDR3 is TGTGCCAGCAGCCCCCGACAGGGTAACGGAGAGACCCAGTACTTC.

The rearrangement links TRBV5-4 to TRBJ2-1, with D uncertain. V shed 1 base and J shed 8 bases, with 16 bases lying between them. CDR1 and CDR2 (germline): SGHNT, YYREEE (reference sequence). This CDR3 has 15 amino acids. For the CDR3, the DNA is TGTGCCAGCAGCTTGATTGGGCCAGCCCTCCATGAGCAGTTCTTC. Protein: CASSLIGPALHEQFF.

The genes are TRBV29-1 and TRBJ2-3; TRBD1 or TRBD2 may be the D gene (7 bases each). Germline CDR1 and CDR2: SQVTM and ANQGSEA. The CDR3 has 13 amino acids. The germline V and J ends were trimmed by 4 bases and 5 bases, with 13 bases remaining between them. The CDR3 DNA sequence: TGCAGCGTTGGGACTAGACAGGGAGATACGCAGTATTTT. It translates to CSVGTRQGDTQYF.

The J gene is TRBJ2-1, the V gene TRBV7-9, with D possibly called TRBD1 or TRBD2 (5 bases each). This CDR3 has 12 residues. V was trimmed by 11 bases and J by 4 bases, leaving 12 bases between them. Germline lookup yields CDR1 SEHNR and CDR2 FQNEAQ (reference sequence). The CDR3 bases are TGTGCCGGGAACTGGGGGTACAATGAGCAGTTCTTC. It translates to CAGNWGYNEQFF.

The chain combines TRBV5-1 with TRBJ2-2; perhaps TRBD2 as D (6 bases). CDR1 SGHRS and CDR2 YFSETQ come from the germline V gene. The V end was cut by 3 bases, the J end by 6 bases, with 15 bases between. The CDR3 consists of 15 residues. The CDR3 bases are TGCGCCAGCAGCTCCGGCTGGGGAGGATCCGGGGAGCTGTTTTTT. It yields the protein CASSSGWGGSGELFF.

The rearrangement uses TRBV9 and TRBJ2-1; 11 nucleotides agree with TRBD2. Looked up from germline, CDR1 is SGDLS and CDR2 is YYNGEE. The CDR3 runs to 19 residues. V lost 2 bases, J lost 2 bases, and 12 bases stayed unmatched. The CDR3 reads CASSVGLSGRERAYNEQFF. CDR3 nucleotide sequence: TGTGCCAGCAGCGTGGGGCTTAGCGGGAGGGAGAGGGCCTACAATGAGCAGTTCTTC.

The gene calls are TRBV27 and TRBJ2-2, with a weak D call TRBD2 (6 bases). Germline-derived CDR1 and CDR2 are MNHEY and SMNVEV (reference sequence). The CDR3 length is 15 residues. Trimming removed 3 bases at V and 3 bases at J, with 11 bases between. CDR3 protein: CASSFPGAYTGELFF. In nucleotides, the CDR3 is TGTGCCAGCAGTTTCCCGGGAGCATACACCGGGGAGCTGTTTTTT.

The chain has TRBV5-1 and TRBJ2-3; perhaps TRBD1 as D (6 bases). Trimming removed 3 bases at V and 0 bases at J, with 20 bases between. This CDR3 is 18 amino acids long. Germline V gene lookup returns CDR1 SGHRS and CDR2 YFSETQ. The CDR3 protein is CASSSRTAYRKSTDTQYF. The CDR3 DNA reads TGCGCCAGCAGCTCTCGGACAGCTTATAGAAAGAGCACAGATACGCAGTATTTT.

V and J are TRBV7-9 and TRBJ1-2, with D perhaps TRBD1 (5 bases). Germline V CDR1 and CDR2: SEHNR, FQNEAQ (reference sequence). The CDR3 has 14 residues. The V gene lost 7 bases and the J gene lost 9 bases, with 21 bases spanning the gap. In DNA form, the CDR3 reads TGTGCCAGCAAGACCGGGACGGTCACTTCTCGCTACACCTTC. Translating gives CASKTGTVTSRYTF.

The chain carries TRBV18 and TRBJ2-7, with 10 bases matching TRBD1. There are 14 residues in the CDR3. Per the germline V gene, CDR1 is KGHSH and CDR2 is LQKENI. The J segment lost 5 bases and the V segment lost 3 bases, leaving 4 bases of the junction unmatched. CDR3 in DNA: TGTGCCAGCTCACCCGCGACAGGGGGCGACGAGCAGTACTTC. The encoded protein is CASSPATGGDEQYF.

V and J are TRBV20-1 and TRBJ2-5; 7 bases are shared with TRBD2. CDR3 length: 15 amino acids. Germline loops: CDR1 DFQATT, CDR2 SNEGSKA (reference sequence). Trimming cost V 3 bases and J 5 bases; bases outside gene matches: 12. CDR3 residues: CSASQGGRAAETQYF. The CDR3 coding sequence is TGCAGTGCTAGTCAAGGAGGGAGGGCCGCCGAGACCCAGTACTTC.

CDR3: CASSTFEDRNYGYTF. Written as DNA, the CDR3 is TGTGCCAGCAGCACTTTCGAGGACAGGAACTATGGCTACACCTTC. The chain joins TRBV7-2 to TRBJ1-2, with 7 bases matching TRBD1. CDR1 and CDR2 (germline): SGHTA, FQGNSA. The junction had 8 bases not matched to a gene; V was cut back by 5 bases and J by 2 bases. The CDR3 spans 15 residues.